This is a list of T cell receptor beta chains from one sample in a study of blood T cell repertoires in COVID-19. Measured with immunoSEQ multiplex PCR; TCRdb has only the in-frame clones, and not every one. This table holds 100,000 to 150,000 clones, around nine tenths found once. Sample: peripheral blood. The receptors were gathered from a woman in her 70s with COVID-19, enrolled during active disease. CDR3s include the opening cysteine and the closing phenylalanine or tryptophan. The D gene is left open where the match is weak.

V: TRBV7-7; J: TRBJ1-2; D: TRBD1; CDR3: CASSLTGQGKYGYTF
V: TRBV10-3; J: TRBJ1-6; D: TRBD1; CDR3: CAISDLGQGEPYNF
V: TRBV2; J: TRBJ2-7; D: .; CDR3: CASSELSEQYF
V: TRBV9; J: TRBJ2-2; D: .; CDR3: CASSPGRPRGTGELFF
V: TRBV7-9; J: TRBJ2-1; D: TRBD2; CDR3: CASSQWGISGGGQNNEQFF
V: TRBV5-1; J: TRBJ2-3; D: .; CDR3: CASRSGSTDTQYF
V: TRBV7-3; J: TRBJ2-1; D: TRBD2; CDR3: CASSLLGGGAVHEQFF
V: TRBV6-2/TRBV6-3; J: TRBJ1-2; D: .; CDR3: CASSYQGRVGSYGYTF
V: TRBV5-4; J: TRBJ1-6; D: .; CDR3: CASSARQDSTRSPLHF
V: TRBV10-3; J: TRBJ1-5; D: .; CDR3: CAISELGEGDGPQHF
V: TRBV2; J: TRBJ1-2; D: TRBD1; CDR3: CASRRDRGPGNYGYTF
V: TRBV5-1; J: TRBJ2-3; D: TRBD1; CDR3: CASSDRAGGDTQYF
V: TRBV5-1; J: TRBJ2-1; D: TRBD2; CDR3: CASSLVGLAGYNEQFF
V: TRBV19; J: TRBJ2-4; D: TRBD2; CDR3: CASSMNGGTQNIQYF
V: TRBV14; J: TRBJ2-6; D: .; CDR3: CASGPQGSGANVLTF
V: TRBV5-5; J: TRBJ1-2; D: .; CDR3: CASSPLGGKGNYGYTF
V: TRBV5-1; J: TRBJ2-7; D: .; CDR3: CASSLRPGRSYEQYF
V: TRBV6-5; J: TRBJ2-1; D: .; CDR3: CASSYRRNNEQFF
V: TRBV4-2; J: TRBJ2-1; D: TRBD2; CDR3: CASSPTSGGNNEQFF
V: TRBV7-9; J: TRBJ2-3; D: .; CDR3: CASSYSQGYGTDTQYF
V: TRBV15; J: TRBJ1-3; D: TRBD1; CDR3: CATSSPGQGAGNTIYF
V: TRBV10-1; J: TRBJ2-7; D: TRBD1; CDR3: CASKRDRGRGSYEQYF
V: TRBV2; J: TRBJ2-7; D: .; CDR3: CASSGSSYEQYF
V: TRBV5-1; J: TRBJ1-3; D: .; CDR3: CASSGGGPGNTIYF
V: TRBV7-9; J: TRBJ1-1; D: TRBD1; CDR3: CASSLALGTGLNTEAFF
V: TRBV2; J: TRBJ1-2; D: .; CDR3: CASGAGGLSYGYTF
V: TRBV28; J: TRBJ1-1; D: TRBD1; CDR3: CASSSGGTVAEAFF
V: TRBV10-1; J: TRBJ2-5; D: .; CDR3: CASSGGRSKLGQETQYF
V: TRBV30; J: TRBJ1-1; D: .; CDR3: CAWNRGSGTEAFF
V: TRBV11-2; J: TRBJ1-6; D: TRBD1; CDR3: CASSSDRGLSPLHF
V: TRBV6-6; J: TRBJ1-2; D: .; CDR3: CASSSRQSLGYGYTF
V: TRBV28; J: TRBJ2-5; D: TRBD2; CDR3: CASSVGLAGELGVTQYF
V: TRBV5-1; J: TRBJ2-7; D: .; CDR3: CASSLAGQGWYEQYF
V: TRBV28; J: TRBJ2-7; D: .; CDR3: CASTPDRSEQYF
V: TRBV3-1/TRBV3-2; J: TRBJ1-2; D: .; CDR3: CASSQPGKGGGYTF
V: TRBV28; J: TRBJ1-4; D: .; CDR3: CASSLGGRTNEKLFF
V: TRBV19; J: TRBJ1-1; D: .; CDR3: CASRNRARHLNTEAFF
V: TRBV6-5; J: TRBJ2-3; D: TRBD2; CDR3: CASSSEAGLSTDTQYF
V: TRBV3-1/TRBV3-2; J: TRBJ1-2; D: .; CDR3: CASSQDASGVRGYGYTF
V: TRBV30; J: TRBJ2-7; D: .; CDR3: CAWSLPVTNYEQYF
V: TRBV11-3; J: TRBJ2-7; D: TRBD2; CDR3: CASSSGTLSEQYF
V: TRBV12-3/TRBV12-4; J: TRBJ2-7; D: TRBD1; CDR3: CASTLTGTYEQYF
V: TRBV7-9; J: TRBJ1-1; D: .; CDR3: CASSLRGAGGTEAFF
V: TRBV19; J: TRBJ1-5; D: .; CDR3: CASSIDASARVGQPQHF
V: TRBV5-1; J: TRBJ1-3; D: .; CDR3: CASQQGSSGNTIYF
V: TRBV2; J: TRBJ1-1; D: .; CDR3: CASKPIIEAFF
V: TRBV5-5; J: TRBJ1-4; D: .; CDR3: CASSLGLRTEKLFF
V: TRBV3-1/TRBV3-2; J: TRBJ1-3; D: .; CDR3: CASSQDSHSGNTIYF
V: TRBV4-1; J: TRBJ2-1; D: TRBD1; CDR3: CASSLRRGQGASNEQFF
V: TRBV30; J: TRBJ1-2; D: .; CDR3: CAWSARGYGYTF
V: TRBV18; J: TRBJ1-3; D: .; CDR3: CASSPPYQLVGAGNTIYF
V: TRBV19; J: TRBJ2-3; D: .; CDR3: CASSISGSGSTDTQYF
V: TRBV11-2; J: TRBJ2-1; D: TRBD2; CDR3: CASSVYGLALENEQFF
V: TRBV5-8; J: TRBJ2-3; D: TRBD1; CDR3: CASSQGTAITDTQYF
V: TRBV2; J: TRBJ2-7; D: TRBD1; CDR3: CASGKGQGVYEQYF
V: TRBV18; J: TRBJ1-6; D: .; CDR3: CASSPSRVIEPLHF